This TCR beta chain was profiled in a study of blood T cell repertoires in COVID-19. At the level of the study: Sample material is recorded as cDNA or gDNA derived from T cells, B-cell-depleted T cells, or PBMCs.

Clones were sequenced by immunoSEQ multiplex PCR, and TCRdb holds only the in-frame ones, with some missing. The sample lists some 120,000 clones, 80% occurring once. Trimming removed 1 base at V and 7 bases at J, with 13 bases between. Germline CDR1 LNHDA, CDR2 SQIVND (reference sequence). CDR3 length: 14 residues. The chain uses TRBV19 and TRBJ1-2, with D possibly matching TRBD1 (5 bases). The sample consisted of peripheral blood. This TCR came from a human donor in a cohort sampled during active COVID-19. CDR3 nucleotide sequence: TGTGCCAGTAGTATAGTAAGTGGGGACTTTGGCTACACCTTC. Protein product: CASSIVSGDFGYTF.